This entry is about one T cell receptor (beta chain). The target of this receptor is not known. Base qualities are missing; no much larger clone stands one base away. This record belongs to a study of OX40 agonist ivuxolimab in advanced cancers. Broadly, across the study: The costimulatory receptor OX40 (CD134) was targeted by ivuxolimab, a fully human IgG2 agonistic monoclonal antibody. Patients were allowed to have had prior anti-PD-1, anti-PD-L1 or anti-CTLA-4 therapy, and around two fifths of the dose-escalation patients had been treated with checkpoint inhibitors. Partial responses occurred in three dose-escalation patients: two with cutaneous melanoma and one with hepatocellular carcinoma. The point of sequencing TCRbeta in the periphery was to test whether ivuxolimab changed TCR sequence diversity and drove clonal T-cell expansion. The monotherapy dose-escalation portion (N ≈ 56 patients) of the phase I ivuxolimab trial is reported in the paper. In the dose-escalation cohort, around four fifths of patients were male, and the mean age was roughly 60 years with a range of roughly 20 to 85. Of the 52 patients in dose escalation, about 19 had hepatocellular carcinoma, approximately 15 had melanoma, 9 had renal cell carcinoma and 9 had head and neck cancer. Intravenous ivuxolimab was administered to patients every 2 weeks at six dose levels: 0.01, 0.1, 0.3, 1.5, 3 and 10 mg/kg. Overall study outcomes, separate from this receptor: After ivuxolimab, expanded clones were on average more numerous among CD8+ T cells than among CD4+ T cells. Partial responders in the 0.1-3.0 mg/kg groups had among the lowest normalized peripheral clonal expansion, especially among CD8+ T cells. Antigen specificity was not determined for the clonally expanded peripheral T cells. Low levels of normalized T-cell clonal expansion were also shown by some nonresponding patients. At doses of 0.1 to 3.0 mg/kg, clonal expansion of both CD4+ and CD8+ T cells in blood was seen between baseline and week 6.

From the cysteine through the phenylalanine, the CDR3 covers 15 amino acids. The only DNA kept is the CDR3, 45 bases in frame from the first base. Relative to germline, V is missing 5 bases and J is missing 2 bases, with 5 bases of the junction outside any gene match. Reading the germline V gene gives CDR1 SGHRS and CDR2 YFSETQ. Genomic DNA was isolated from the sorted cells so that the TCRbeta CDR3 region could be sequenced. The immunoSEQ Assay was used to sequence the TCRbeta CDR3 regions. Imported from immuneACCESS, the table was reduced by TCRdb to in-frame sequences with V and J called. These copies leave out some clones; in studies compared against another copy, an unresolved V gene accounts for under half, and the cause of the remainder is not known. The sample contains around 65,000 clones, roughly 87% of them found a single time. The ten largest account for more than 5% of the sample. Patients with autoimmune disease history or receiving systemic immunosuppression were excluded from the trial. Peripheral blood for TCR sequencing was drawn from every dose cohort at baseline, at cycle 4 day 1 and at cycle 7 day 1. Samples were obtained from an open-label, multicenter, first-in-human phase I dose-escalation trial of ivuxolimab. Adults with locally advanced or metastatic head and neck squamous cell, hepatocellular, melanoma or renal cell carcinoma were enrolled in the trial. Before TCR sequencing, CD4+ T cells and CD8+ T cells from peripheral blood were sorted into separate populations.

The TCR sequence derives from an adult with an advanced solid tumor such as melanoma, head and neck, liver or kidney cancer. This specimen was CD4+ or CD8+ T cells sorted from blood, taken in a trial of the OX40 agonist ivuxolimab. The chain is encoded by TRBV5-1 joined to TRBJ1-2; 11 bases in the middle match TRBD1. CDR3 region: CASRAGTGGNYGYTF. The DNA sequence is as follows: TGCGCCAGCAGGGCCGGGACAGGGGGAAACTATGGCTACACCTTC.